The source of this TCR beta chain is a study of blood T cell repertoires in COVID-19. CDR3 length: 18 amino acids. The V gene lost 0 bases and the J gene lost 3 bases, with 20 bases spanning the gap. Per germline, CDR1 LGHDT and CDR2 YNNKEL (reference sequence). Assay used: immunoSEQ multiplex PCR; TCRdb lists only in-frame clones, some missing. The sample includes some 270,000 clones, around nine tenths of them seen just once. The genes are TRBV3-1 (or the pseudogene TRBV3-2) and TRBJ1-1, with D tentatively TRBD1 (6 bases). The specimen sequenced was PBMCs or T cells enriched from blood (not recorded which). The sequence came from a woman aged 55-70 years who had recovered from COVID-19. CDR3 sequence (DNA): TGTGCCAGCAGCCAAGATAAGGCAGGGGTGGGCCTAGACACTGAAGCTTTCTTT. Amino acid sequence: CASSQDKAGVGLDTEAFF.